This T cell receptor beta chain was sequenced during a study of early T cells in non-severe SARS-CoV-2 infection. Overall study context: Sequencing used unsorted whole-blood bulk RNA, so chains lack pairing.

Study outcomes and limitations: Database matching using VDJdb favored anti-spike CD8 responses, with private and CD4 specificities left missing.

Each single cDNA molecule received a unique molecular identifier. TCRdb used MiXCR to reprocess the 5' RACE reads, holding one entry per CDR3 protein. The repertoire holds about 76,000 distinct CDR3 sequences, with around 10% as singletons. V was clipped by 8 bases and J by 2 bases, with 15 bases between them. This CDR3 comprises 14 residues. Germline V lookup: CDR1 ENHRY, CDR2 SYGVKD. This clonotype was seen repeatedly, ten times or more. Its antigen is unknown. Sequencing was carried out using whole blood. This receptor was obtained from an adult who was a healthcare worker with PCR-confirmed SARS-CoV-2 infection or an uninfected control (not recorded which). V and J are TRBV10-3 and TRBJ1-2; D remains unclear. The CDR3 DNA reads TGTGCCATCGGCCAAGGCACGGACAACTATGGCTACACCTTC. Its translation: CAIGQGTDNYGYTF.